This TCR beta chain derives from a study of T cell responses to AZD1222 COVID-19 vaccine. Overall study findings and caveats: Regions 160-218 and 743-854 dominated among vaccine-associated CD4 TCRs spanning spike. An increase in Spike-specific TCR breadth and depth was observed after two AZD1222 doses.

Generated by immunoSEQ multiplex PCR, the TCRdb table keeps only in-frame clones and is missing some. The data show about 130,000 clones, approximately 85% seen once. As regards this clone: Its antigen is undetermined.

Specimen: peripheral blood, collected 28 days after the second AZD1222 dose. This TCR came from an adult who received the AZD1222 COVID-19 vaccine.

The CDR3 here is CASSLRGQGAKGNQPQHF. CDR3 DNA: TGCGCCAGCAGCCTACGCGGACAGGGGGCAAAAGGCAATCAGCCCCAGCATTTT. V gene TRBV4-3 combines with J gene TRBJ1-5, with TRBD1 matching 11 bases. This CDR3 contains 18 residues. Germline values: CDR1 LGHNA, CDR2 YSLEER. V gave up 4 bases and J gave up 2 bases; unmatched junction bases: 10.